One sample yielded the 24 T cell receptor beta chains listed below, sequenced in a study of T-cell reconstitution after alpha-beta-depleted transplantation in children. Preparation of the TCRbeta library involved a method that used unique molecular identifiers. TCRdb fed the PCR reads into MiXCR, producing one record per CDR3 protein. The repertoire holds tens of thousands of distinct CDR3 sequences, with about 7.3% as singletons. This sample comprised PBMCs from the stem cell graft donor, obtained from the stem cell graft. These receptors were taken from a human donor who donated a stem cell graft to a child with acute lymphoblastic leukemia.

This clonotype was seen at least ten times. A read error may produce the germline difference seen at one junction end. V and J are TRBV11-2 and TRBJ2-7; either TRBD1 or TRBD2 may fit D (5 bases each). The CDR3 is made up of 14 amino acids. CDR1 is SGHAT and CDR2 is FQNNGV in the germline V gene. CDR3 DNA: TGTGCCAGCAGCCGCGACGGGACCTCCTTCGAGCAGTACTTC. This encodes CASSRDGTSFEQYF.

The chain combines TRBV15 with TRBJ2-3, with D possibly being TRBD2 (8 bases). The germline gives CDR1 LNHNV, CDR2 YYDKDF (reference sequence). The V end lost 1 base, the J end lost 2 bases, and 16 bases lay between the germline ends. This CDR3 comprises 17 residues. The CDR3 protein is CATSRAGGRGPTDTQYF. DNA for the CDR3: TGTGCCACCAGCAGAGCGGGGGGGAGGGGGCCCACAGATACGCAGTATTTT.

This clonotype was observed a handful of times. V usage is TRBV18 and J usage is TRBJ2-7; D is ambiguous. The CDR3 runs to 15 residues. Germline CDR1 and CDR2: KGHSH and LQKENI. Trimming removed 4 bases at V and 3 bases at J, with 16 bases between. Here the CDR3 DNA reads TGTGCCAGCTCACGCAGCGCTGACCTCGTCTACGAGCAGTACTTC. Translating gives CASSRSADLVYEQYF.

A few counts support this clonotype. The chain recombines TRBV4-3 with TRBJ2-1; 9 bases are a match to TRBD1. Germline lookup yields CDR1 LGHNA and CDR2 YSLEER. There are 15 residues in the CDR3. The V segment lost 4 bases and the J segment 8 bases; nucleotides outside the gene matches: 9. The CDR3 bases are TGCGCCAGCAGCCTTTCCGGGACAGGGCTCCATGAGCAGTTCTTC. Translating gives CASSLSGTGLHEQFF.

The gene calls are TRBV7-3 and TRBJ2-1; D gene uncertain. CDR1 and CDR2 (germline): SGHTA, FQGTGA. The CDR3 is 14 amino acids. V dropped 0 bases and J dropped 7 bases, with 10 bases sitting between them. The CDR3 DNA reads as TGTGCCAGCAGCTTAACTTACGGTGGGAATGAGCAGTTCTTC. Its protein is CASSLTYGGNEQFF.

About this clonotype: A much larger clonotype is one base distant, so this may be a read error. The CDR3 loop reads CARSYSGQTGETQYF. In DNA, the CDR3 is TGTGCCCGCAGTTACTCGGGACAGACTGGAGAGACCCAGTACTTC. The genes are TRBV6-2 or TRBV6-3 and TRBJ2-5, with 7 bases aligning to TRBD1. Germline V gene lookup returns CDR1 MNHEY and CDR2 SVGEGT. This CDR3 contains 15 residues.

This clonotype was detected only a few times. CDR3 DNA sequence: TGCAGTGGGGGGGGAAGTGGGAATCAGCCCCAGCATTTT. Protein sequence: CSGGGSGNQPQHF. The chain couples TRBV20-1 to TRBJ1-5, with D maybe TRBD1 (5 bases). CDR3 size: 13 residues. The germline V and J ends were trimmed by 7 bases and 4 bases, with 14 bases remaining between them. CDR1 DFQATT and CDR2 SNEGSKA come from the germline V gene (reference sequence).

This clonotype was detected ten times or more. The V gene is TRBV29-1, the J gene TRBJ2-3, with 8 bases that match TRBD1. V gave up 6 bases and J gave up 1 base; unmatched junction bases: 9. There are 15 residues in the CDR3. Germline CDR1 SQVTM, CDR2 ANQGSEA. In DNA, the CDR3 is TGCAGCGTCGCCCGACAGGGGAAGGGCACAGATACGCAGTATTTT. Protein sequence: CSVARQGKGTDTQYF.

This clonotype was recorded many times. The chain couples TRBV10-2 to TRBJ1-5; 8 positions agree with TRBD1. Germline V lookup: CDR1 WSHSY, CDR2 SAAADI. This CDR3 has 15 residues. Trimming cost V 8 bases and J 1 base; bases outside gene matches: 7. This CDR3 is CASHAGGLSNQPQHF. CDR3 DNA: TGCGCCAGCCACGCAGGGGGCCTGAGCAATCAGCCCCAGCATTTT.

This clonotype appeared many times. The CDR3 region has the DNA TGTGCCAGCGGAGGACCAAACACCGGGGAGCTGTTTTTT. This gives the protein CASGGPNTGELFF. This chain links TRBV28 with TRBJ2-2, with D possibly matching TRBD2 (5 bases). This CDR3 spans 13 amino acids. Germline CDR1 reads MDHEN; CDR2 reads SYDVKM. Trimming pared 8 bases from V and 2 bases from J, leaving 9 bases between.

This clonotype occurred many times. The chain has TRBV27 and TRBJ2-1, with 9 bases fitting TRBD1. The ends lost 8 bases at V and 7 bases at J; junction bases unmatched: 24. The CDR3 extends over 19 amino acids. Germline V CDR1 and CDR2: MNHEY, SMNVEV (reference sequence). The CDR3 DNA sequence: TGTGCCAGCTCCGCCGGGACAGGGAGTATCTTGGGTCTTGGGAATGAGCAGTTCTTC. It specifies CASSAGTGSILGLGNEQFF.

V gene TRBV12-5 combines with J gene TRBJ1-2; D is unclear. Trimming removed 7 bases at V and 4 bases at J, with 13 bases between. CDR1 is LGHNT and CDR2 is FRNRAP in the germline V gene. The length of the CDR3 is 13 residues. The CDR3 region has the DNA TGTGCTAGTGCCGGCTTGAGCTTCTATGGCTACACCTTC. This translates into CASAGLSFYGYTF. Drawing the rest from reference TRBV12-5 and TRBJ1-2, the complete variable domain is DARVTQTPRHKVTEMGQEVTMRCQPILGHNTVFWYRQTMMQGLELLAYFRNRAPLDDSGMPKDRFSAEMPDATLATLKIQPSEPRDSAVYFCASAGLSFYGYTFGSGTRLTVV.

In this sample, this clonotype turned up many times. The chain has TRBV12-3 or TRBV12-4 and TRBJ2-7, with 7 bases aligning to TRBD1. V was clipped by 7 bases and J by 3 bases; unmatched bases: 6. There are 13 residues in the CDR3. CDR3 DNA sequence: TGTGCCAGCACCCGGGACAGCTTCTACGAGCAGTACTTC. It translates to CASTRDSFYEQYF.

The chain joins TRBV10-3 to TRBJ1-2; 10 bases map to TRBD1. V was pared by 5 bases and J by 5 bases, with 5 bases of the junction left unmatched. Germline lookup yields CDR1 ENHRY and CDR2 SYGVKD. The CDR3 contains 14 residues. CDR3 loop: CAISSEDRGYGYTF. The CDR3 region has the DNA TGTGCCATCAGTTCCGAGGACAGGGGGTATGGCTACACCTTC.

This clonotype was seen ten or more times. The V gene is TRBV28, the J gene TRBJ1-5, with D unresolved. Trimming removed 5 bases at V and 10 bases at J, with 24 bases between. The CDR3 sequence is 16 residues long. Germline V CDR1 and CDR2: MDHEN, SYDVKM. CDR3 amino acids: CASSLGQNSHAGPQHF. The CDR3 DNA sequence: TGTGCCAGCAGTCTGGGCCAAAATAGCCACGCCGGACCCCAGCATTTT.

The chain employs TRBV5-1 and TRBJ1-1; D remains unclear. This CDR3 has 18 amino acids. V shed 0 bases and J shed 2 bases, with 20 bases lying between them. Germline CDR1 SGHRS, CDR2 YFSETQ. CDR3 residues: CASSLVQPPPRTNTEAFF. CDR3 sequence (DNA): TGCGCCAGCAGCTTGGTTCAACCACCCCCTCGGACCAACACTGAAGCTTTCTTT.

This clonotype has a count of ten or more. The CDR3 loop reads CASSGASYEQYF. The DNA of the CDR3 is TGTGCCAGCAGTGGGGCATCCTACGAGCAGTACTTC. The chain couples TRBV6-2 or TRBV6-3 to TRBJ2-7; TRBD1 might be the D (5 bases). Trimming left V 5 bases short and J 1 base short, with 6 bases between. The length of the CDR3 is 12 residues. CDR1 and CDR2 from the germline V gene are MNHEY and SVGEGT.

There are many counts of this clonotype. The genes are TRBV5-1 and TRBJ2-1; 7 bases match TRBD1. Germline V lookup: CDR1 SGHRS, CDR2 YFSETQ. V shed 4 bases and J 1 base; nucleotides not matched to a gene: 2. The CDR3 spans 14 residues. The CDR3 bases are TGCGCCAGCAGCCTGACAGGGTCCTACAATGAGCAGTTCTTC. It specifies CASSLTGSYNEQFF. Full variable domain (missing parts from reference TRBV5-1 and TRBJ2-1): KAGVTQTPRYLIKTRGQQVTLSCSPISGHRSVSWYQQTPGQGLQFLFEYFSETQRNKGNFPGRFSGRQFSNSRSEMNVSTLELGDSALYLCASSLTGSYNEQFFGPGTRLTVL.

This clonotype was counted at least ten times. The genes are TRBV6-4 and TRBJ2-3; 11 bases fit TRBD2. Unmatched junction bases numbered 5, after V lost 6 bases and J lost 3 bases. Germline loops: CDR1 MRHNA, CDR2 SNTAGT. The CDR3 covers 15 residues. CDR3 in amino acids: CASRELAGETDTQYF. CDR3 DNA sequence: TGTGCCAGCAGAGAACTAGCGGGAGAAACAGATACGCAGTATTTT.

The rearrangement joins TRBV11-3 to TRBJ2-7; tentatively, D is TRBD2 (6 bases). Per germline, CDR1 SGHNT and CDR2 YENEEA. This CDR3 has 15 amino acids. With 5 bases removed from V and 5 bases from J, the gap between germline ends came to 19 bases. Written as DNA, the CDR3 is TGTGCCAGCAGCCCAGGAGGGAGTCGAGTCCACGAGCAGTACTTC. This encodes CASSPGGSRVHEQYF.

This chain links TRBV2 with TRBJ1-1, with D uncertain. With 2 bases removed from V and 2 bases from J, the gap between germline ends came to 6 bases. The CDR3 totals 13 residues. Germline V gene lookup returns CDR1 SNHLY and CDR2 FYNNEI. The CDR3, as DNA: TGTGCCAGCAGTGAACTGGGAAACACTGAAGCTTTCTTT. This translates into CASSELGNTEAFF.

V is TRBV7-6 and J is TRBJ2-3; 7 bases map to TRBD1. The V gene end was trimmed by 5 bases and the J gene end by 0 bases; junction bases not matched to a gene: 5. Germline V gene data show CDR1 as SGHVS and CDR2 as FNYEAQ. The CDR3 runs to 15 residues. The CDR3 here is CASSGPGQSTDTQYF. The CDR3, as DNA: TGTGCCAGCAGCGGGCCGGGACAGAGCACAGATACGCAGTATTTT.

V and J are TRBV7-9 and TRBJ1-4, with D perhaps TRBD1 (6 bases). Trimming stripped 2 bases from V and 0 bases from J, with 13 bases between. The CDR3 contains 17 residues. Germline CDR1 and CDR2: SEHNR and FQNEAQ (reference sequence). The CDR3 nucleotides are TGTGCCAGCAGCTTATTAGGGGGATCCGCAACTAATGAAAAACTGTTTTTT. It codes for CASSLLGGSATNEKLFF.

Many counts were recorded for this clonotype. The DNA for the CDR3 is TGCAGTGCTAGAGATACGGGGGGTGAGGGAAAACTGTTTTTT. Protein: CSARDTGGEGKLFF. This chain uses TRBV20-1 with TRBJ1-4; possibly TRBD1 for D (5 bases). Trimming took off 0 bases at V and 10 bases at J, with 15 bases between the two ends. Per germline, CDR1 DFQATT and CDR2 SNEGSKA (reference sequence). The CDR3 consists of 14 residues.